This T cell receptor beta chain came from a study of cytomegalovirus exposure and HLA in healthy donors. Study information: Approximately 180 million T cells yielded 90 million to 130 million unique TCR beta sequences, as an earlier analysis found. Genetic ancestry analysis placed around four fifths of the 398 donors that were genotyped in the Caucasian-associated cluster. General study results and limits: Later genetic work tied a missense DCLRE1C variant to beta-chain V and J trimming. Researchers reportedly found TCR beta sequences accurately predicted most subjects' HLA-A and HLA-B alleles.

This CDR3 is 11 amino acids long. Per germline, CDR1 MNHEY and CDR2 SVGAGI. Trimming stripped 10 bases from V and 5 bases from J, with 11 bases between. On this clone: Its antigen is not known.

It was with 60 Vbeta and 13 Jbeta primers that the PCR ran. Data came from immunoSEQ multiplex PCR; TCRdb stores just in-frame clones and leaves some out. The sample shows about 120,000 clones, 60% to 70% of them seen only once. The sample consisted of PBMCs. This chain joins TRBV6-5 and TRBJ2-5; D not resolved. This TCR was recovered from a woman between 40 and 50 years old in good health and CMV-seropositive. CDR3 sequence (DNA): TGTGCCACGGGTTCCCCGGAGACCCAGTACTTC. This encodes CATGSPETQYF.